This TCR beta chain was identified during a study of Ad26.COV2.S vaccination and SARS-CoV-2 variants. Whole-study context: This donor came from the COV1001 trial of Ad26.COV2.S. Ad26.COV2.S was injected intramuscularly once or twice, 56 days apart.

Broader study findings: Vaccine and placebo recipients had comparable breadth of non-spike TCRs.

Sample treatment: around 19 received Ad26.COV2.S at low or high dose, single or two shots; several received placebo; per-sample allocation not given. Collection of samples fell on day 63 after the first vaccine or placebo injection. The sample came from a Boston adult aged 18-55 years. Method: immunoSEQ multiplex PCR; TCRdb's copy keeps in-frame clones and lacks some. The repertoire holds 360,000 or so clones, with around 90% as singletons. With 9 bases removed from V and 0 bases from J, the gap between germline ends came to 11 bases. The CDR3 has 13 residues. On this clone itself: Its antigen is unidentified.

The sequencing used peripheral blood, collected in a trial of Ad26.COV2.S vaccine versus placebo. The gene calls are TRBV12-3 or TRBV12-4 and TRBJ1-2; D is unresolved. This clonotype was obtained from a person between 18 and 65 years old who received the Ad26.COV2.S COVID-19 vaccine or a placebo. CDR3 residues: CASHGSTNYGYTF. The CDR3, as DNA: TGTGCCAGTCACGGTTCCACTAACTATGGCTACACCTTC.